The T cell receptor (beta chain) under discussion was sequenced for a study of radiotherapy plus CTLA-4 blockade in lung cancer. Here immunoSEQ multiplex PCR was the method, and the copy in TCRdb shows in-frame clones only, minus some. The sample lists roughly 110,000 clones; approximately 87% were seen once. The germline gives CDR1 SGDLS, CDR2 YYNGEE. CDR3 size: 16 residues. The V gene lost 4 bases and the J gene lost 2 bases, with 16 bases spanning the gap. V and J are TRBV9 and TRBJ1-3; D remains ambiguous. This receptor was taken from a human donor with non-small cell lung cancer that progressed on radiotherapy plus ipilimumab. Some clones in this sample may be carry-over from other donors' samples. The source material was peripheral blood, sampled from a patient treated with radiotherapy plus ipilimumab. The CDR3 nucleotides read TGTGCCAGCAGCACCCTCTCCTACATAACTGGAAACACCATATATTTT. It encodes CASSTLSYITGNTIYF.